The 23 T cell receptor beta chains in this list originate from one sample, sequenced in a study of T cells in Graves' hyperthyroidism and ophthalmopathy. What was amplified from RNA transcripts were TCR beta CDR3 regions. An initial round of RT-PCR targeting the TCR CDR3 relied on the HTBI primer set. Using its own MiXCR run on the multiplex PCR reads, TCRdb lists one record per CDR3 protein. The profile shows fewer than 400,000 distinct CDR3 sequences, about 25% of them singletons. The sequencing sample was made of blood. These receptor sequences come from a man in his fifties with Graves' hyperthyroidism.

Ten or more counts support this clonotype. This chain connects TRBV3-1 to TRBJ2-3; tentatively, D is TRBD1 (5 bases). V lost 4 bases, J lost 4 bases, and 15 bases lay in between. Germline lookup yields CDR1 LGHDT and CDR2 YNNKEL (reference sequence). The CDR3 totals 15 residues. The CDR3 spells CASSPPRLGADTQYF. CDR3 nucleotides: TGTGCCAGCAGCCCTCCCCGGCTAGGGGCAGATACGCAGTATTTT.

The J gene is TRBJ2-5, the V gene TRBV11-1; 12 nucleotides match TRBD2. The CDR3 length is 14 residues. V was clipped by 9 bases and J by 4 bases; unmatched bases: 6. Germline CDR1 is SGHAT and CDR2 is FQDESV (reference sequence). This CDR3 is CASASGRALETQYF. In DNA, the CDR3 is TGTGCCAGTGCTAGCGGGAGGGCCTTAGAGACCCAGTACTTC.

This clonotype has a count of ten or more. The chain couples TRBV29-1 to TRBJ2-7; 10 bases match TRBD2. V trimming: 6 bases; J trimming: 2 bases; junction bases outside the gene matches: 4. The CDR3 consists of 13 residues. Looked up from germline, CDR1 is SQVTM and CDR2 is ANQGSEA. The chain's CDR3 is CSVITSGTYEQYF. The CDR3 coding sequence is TGCAGCGTAATTACTAGCGGGACCTACGAGCAGTACTTC.

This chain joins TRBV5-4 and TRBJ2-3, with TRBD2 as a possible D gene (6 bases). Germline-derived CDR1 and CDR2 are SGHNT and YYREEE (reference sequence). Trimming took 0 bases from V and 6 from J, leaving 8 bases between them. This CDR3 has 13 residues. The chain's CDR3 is CASSLGLDDTQYF. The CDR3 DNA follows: TGTGCCAGCAGCTTGGGACTAGATGATACGCAGTATTTT.

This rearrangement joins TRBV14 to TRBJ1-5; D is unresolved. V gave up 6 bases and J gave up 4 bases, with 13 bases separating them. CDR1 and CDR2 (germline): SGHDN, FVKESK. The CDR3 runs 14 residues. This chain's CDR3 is CASRIGLGNQPQHF. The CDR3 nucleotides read TGTGCCAGCAGGATTGGGTTGGGGAATCAGCCCCAGCATTTT.

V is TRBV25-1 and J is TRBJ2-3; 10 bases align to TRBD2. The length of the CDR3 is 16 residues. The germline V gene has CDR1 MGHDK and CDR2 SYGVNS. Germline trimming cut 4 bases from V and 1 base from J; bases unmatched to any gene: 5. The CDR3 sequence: CASSASGLARTDTQYF. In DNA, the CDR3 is TGTGCCAGCAGTGCGTCGGGACTAGCGCGCACAGATACGCAGTATTTT.

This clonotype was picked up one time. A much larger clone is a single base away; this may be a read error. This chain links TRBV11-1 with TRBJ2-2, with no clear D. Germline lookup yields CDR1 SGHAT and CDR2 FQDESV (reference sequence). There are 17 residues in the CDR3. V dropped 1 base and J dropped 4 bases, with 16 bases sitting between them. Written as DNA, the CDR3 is TGTGCCAGCAGCTTAGTGCCTGGGAAAAAGGGCACCGGGGAGCTGTTTTTT. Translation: CASSLVPGKKGTGELFF.

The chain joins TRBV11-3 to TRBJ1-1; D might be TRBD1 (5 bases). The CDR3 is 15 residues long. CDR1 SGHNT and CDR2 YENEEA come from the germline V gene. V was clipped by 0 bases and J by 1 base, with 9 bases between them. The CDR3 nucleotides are TGTGCCAGCAGCTTAGATGGGGCCCCGAACACTGAAGCTTTCTTT. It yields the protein CASSLDGAPNTEAFF.

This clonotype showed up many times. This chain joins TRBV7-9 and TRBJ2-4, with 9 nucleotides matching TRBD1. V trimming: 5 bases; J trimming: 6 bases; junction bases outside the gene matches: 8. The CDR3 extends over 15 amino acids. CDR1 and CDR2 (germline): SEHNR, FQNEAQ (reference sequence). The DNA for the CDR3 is TGTGCCAGCAGCATACAGGGGGCTGTTGGAAACATTCAGTACTTC. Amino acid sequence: CASSIQGAVGNIQYF. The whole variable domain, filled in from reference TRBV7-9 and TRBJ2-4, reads DTGVSQNPRHKITKRGQNVTFRCDPISEHNRLYWYRQTLGQGPEFLTYFQNEAQLEKSRLLSDRFSAERPKGSFSTLEIQRTEQGDSAMYLCASSIQGAVGNIQYFGAGTRLSVL.

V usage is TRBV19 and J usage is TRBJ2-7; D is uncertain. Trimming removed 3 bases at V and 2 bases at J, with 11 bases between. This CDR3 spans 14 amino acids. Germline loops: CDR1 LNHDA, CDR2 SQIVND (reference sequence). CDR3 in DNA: TGTGCCAGTAGTATGGATTTAGGTACCTACGAGCAGTACTTC. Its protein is CASSMDLGTYEQYF.

CDR3 bases: TGTGCCAGTAGACAGGGGGCTGTCTATGGCTACACCTTC. Translating gives CASRQGAVYGYTF. This chain joins TRBV19 and TRBJ1-2; 9 nucleotides match TRBD1. Germline V CDR1 and CDR2: LNHDA, SQIVND (reference sequence). This CDR3 is 13 amino acids long. Losses at the gene ends were 6 bases for V and 4 bases for J; bases not matched to a gene: 3.

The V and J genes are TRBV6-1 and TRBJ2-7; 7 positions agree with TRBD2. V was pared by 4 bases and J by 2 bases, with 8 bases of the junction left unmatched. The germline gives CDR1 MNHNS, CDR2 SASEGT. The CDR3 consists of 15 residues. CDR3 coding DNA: TGTGCCAGCAGTGTCGGGCGGGAGTCGGCCTACGAGCAGTACTTC. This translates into CASSVGRESAYEQYF.

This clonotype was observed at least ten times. CDR3 sequence reads: CASSSDHRSYEQYF. In nucleotides, the CDR3 is TGTGCCAGCAGCTCCGATCACAGGAGCTACGAGCAGTACTTC. This chain connects TRBV13 to TRBJ2-7; the D gene is possibly TRBD1 (5 bases). Deletions cut 4 bases from V and 3 bases from J, with 13 bases between. CDR1 PRHDT and CDR2 FYEKMQ come from the germline V gene (reference sequence). The length of the CDR3 is 14 residues.

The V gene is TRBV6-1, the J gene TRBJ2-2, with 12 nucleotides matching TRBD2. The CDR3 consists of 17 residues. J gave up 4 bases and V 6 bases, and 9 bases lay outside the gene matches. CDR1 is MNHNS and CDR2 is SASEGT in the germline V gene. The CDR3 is CASSLMLAGGGTGELFF. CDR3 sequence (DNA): TGTGCCAGCAGCCTCATGCTAGCGGGAGGGGGCACCGGGGAGCTGTTTTTT.

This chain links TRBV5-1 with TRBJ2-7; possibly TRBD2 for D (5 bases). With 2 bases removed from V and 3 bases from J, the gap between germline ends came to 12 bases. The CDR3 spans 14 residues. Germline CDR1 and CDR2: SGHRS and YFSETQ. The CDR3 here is CASSLIPGNYEQYF. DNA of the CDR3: TGCGCCAGCAGCTTAATTCCCGGGAACTACGAGCAGTACTTC.

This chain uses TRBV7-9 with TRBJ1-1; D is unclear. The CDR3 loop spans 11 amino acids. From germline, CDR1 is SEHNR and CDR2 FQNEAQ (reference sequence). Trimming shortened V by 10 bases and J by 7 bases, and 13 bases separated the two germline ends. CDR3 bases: TGTGCCATCAAAGGAGGAATTGAAGCTTTCTTT. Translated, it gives CAIKGGIEAFF.

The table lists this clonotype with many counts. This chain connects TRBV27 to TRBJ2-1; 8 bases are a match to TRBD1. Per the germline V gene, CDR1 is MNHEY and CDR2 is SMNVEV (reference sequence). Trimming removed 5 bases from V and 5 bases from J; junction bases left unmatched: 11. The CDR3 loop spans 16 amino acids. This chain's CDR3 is CASSPRPGQGDNEQFF. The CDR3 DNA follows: TGTGCCAGCAGTCCTCGACCCGGACAGGGTGACAATGAGCAGTTCTTC.

The CDR3 reads CATSDGVLNTEAFF. The CDR3 DNA is TGTGCCACCAGTGATGGCGTTCTGAACACTGAAGCTTTCTTT. This chain joins TRBV24-1 and TRBJ1-1; the D is unclear. Germline-derived CDR1 and CDR2 are KGHDR and SFDVKD. Between the trimmed V and J ends, which lost 3 bases and 0 bases, there was a span of 7 bases. The CDR3 runs 14 residues.

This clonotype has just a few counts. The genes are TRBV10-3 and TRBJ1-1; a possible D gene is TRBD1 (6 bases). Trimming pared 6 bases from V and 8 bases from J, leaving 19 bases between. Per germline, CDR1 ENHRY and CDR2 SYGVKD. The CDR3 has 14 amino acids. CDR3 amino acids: CAIRALDSLPEAFF. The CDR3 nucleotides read TGTGCCATCAGGGCGTTGGACAGTCTACCCGAAGCTTTCTTT.

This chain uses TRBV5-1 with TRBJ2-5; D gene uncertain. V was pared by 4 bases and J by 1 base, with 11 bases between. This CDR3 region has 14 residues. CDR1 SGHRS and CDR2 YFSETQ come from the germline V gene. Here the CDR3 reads CASSPGAAQETQYF. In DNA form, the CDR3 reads TGCGCCAGCAGCCCGGGTGCCGCCCAAGAGACCCAGTACTTC. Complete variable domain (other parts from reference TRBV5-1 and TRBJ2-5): KAGVTQTPRYLIKTRGQQVTLSCSPISGHRSVSWYQQTPGQGLQFLFEYFSETQRNKGNFPGRFSGRQFSNSRSEMNVSTLELGDSALYLCASSPGAAQETQYFGPGTRLLVL.

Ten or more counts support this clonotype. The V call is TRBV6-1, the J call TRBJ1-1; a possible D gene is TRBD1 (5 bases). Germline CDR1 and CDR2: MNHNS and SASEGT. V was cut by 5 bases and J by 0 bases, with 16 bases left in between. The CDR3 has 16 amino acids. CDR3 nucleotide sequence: TGTGCCAGCAGTACACGGACAACTCGGGTGAACACTGAAGCTTTCTTT. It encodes CASSTRTTRVNTEAFF.

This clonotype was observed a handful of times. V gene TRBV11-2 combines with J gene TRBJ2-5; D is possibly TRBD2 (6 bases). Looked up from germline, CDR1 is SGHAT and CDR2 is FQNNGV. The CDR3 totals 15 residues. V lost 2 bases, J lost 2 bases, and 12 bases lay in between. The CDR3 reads CASSLFGGPQETQYF. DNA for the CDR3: TGTGCCAGCAGCTTATTCGGAGGGCCACAAGAGACCCAGTACTTC.

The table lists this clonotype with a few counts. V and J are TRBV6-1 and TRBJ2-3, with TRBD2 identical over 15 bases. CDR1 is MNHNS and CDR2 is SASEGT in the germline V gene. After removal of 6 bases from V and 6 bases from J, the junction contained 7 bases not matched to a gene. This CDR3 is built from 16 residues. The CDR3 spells CASSATGTSGRDTQYF. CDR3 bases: TGTGCCAGCAGCGCCACCGGGACTAGCGGGAGGGATACGCAGTATTTT.